This T cell receptor (beta chain) was sequenced during a study of vaccination and CD4 T cells after COVID-19. Turning to this clonotype: What it binds is unknown.

An Oncomine TCR Beta short-read assay was used to sequence the DNA from cultured CD4+ T cells. TCRdb used MiXCR to reprocess the PCR reads, holding one entry per CDR3 protein. Among about 20,000 distinct CDR3 sequences listed, 44% were seen once. V lost 2 bases, J lost 3 bases, and 8 bases lay in between. The CDR3 contains 13 residues. Germline CDR1 SGHRS, CDR2 YFSETQ. Time point given: late sampling 161 to 241 days after vaccination in a few convalescent patients. The treatment: roughly 11-day PBMC culture with coronavirus spike peptide pools or control peptides (ViraFEST assay). The clonotype was recovered from a human donor who had recovered from COVID-19. The rearrangement uses TRBV5-1 and TRBJ1-1; D might be TRBD1 (5 bases). This sample comprised CD4+ T cells from blood, cultured in vitro, obtained about 7 months after SARS-CoV-2 vaccination. The CDR3 DNA sequence: TGCGCCAGCAGCTTAGAACAGGACACTGAAGCTTTCTTT. Residues: CASSLEQDTEAFF.